The entry below gives a single TCR beta chain sequence along with its context. Its antigen is not known. The data derive from a study of PD-1 blockade in classical Hodgkin lymphoma. As for the study in general: Once every 2 weeks, patients received intravenous nivolumab at 3 mg/kg.

Points from the study as a whole: Diversity similar to that of newly diagnosed patients was seen at baseline in complete responders.

Clones were sequenced by immunoSEQ multiplex PCR, and TCRdb holds only the in-frame ones, with some missing. The sample contains some 100,000 clones, roughly 90% of which appear only once. Patients all relapsed after autologous stem cell transplantation, and there was variation in brentuximab vedotin exposure. Complete response, partial response or progressive disease constituted the best responses recorded. The input for sequencing was peripheral blood mononuclear cells (PBMCs), taken at baseline. This TCR was sampled from a human donor with classical Hodgkin lymphoma.

CDR3 loop: CASRQAGGPSDTQYF. The CDR3 DNA reads TGTGCCAGCAGACAAGCGGGAGGGCCTTCAGATACGCAGTATTTT. The rearrangement joins TRBV27 to TRBJ2-3; 10 positions match TRBD2. V was clipped by 6 bases and J by 4 bases; unmatched bases: 7. The CDR3 is 15 residues long. Germline V gene lookup returns CDR1 MNHEY and CDR2 SMNVEV (reference sequence).